The rows below give T cell receptor beta chains drawn from one sample of a study of regulatory T cells in long-lasting Graves disease. Using its own MiXCR run on the multiplex PCR reads, TCRdb lists one record per CDR3 protein. The data show about 340,000 distinct CDR3 sequences, around a fifth seen once. Here the sequenced sample was peripheral blood mononuclear cells (PBMCs), taken when the disease was refractory, from a patient treated with antithyroid drugs. The source of these receptors is a female donor with Graves disease. Each CDR3 is given with its conserved first and last residue. The order of the fields is V gene, J gene, clone size, D gene, CDR3 protein, CDR3 DNA. A D gene is named only where the DNA matches it firmly. Expanded clones are given a class, and other clones once, few, many or no size at all.

TRBV5-1,TRBJ2-7,few,.,CASTAGQGTGNFYEQYF,TGCGCCAGCACCGCCGGCCAGGGTACGGGCAACTTTTACGAGCAGTACTTC
TRBV5-1,TRBJ1-1,many,.,CASSLGFLPSRNTEAFF,TGCGCCAGCAGCTTGGGGTTTCTACCTTCAAGGAACACTGAAGCTTTCTTT
TRBV4-1,TRBJ1-4,few,.,CASSQETRYYEKLFF,TGCGCCAGCAGCCAAGAGACCCGCTACTATGAAAAACTGTTTTTT
TRBV6-5,TRBJ2-2,few,TRBD2,CASSYSGGETGELFF,TGTGCCAGCAGTTATAGCGGGGGGGAAACCGGGGAGCTGTTTTTT
TRBV27,TRBJ2-5,few,.,CATRDPLKTQYF,TGTGCCACCCGGGACCCGTTAAAGACCCAGTACTTC
TRBV15,TRBJ1-1,.,.,CATSRAWGLNTEAFF,TGTGCCACCAGCAGAGCATGGGGCCTGAACACTGAAGCTTTCTTT
TRBV5-1,TRBJ2-7,few,TRBD1,CASSLGDRFYEQYF,TGCGCCAGCAGCTTGGGGGACAGATTCTACGAGCAGTACTTC
TRBV20-1,TRBJ2-1,few,TRBD2,CSARSREGSSYNEQFF,TGCAGTGCTAGATCACGGGAGGGGAGCTCCTACAATGAGCAGTTCTTC
TRBV11-2,TRBJ1-1,.,.,CASSSLRGGHTEAFF,TGTGCCAGCAGCTCCTTACGTGGGGGCCACACTGAAGCTTTCTTT
TRBV28,TRBJ2-4,many,.,CASSGASLAKNIQYF,TGTGCCAGCAGTGGGGCTAGTCTAGCCAAAAACATTCAGTACTTC
TRBV10-3,TRBJ1-1,many,.,CAISERGEAFF,TGTGCCATCAGTGAGAGAGGTGAAGCTTTCTTT
TRBV18,TRBJ2-5,.,TRBD1,CASSPLDRVGETQYF,TGTGCCAGCTCACCACTTGACAGGGTAGGAGAGACCCAGTACTTC
TRBV7-9,TRBJ2-5,many,TRBD2,CASSRGLGDQETQYF,TGTGCCAGCAGCCGGGGACTAGGAGATCAAGAGACCCAGTACTTC
TRBV30,TRBJ2-1,.,TRBD1,CAWTGQGYNEQFF,TGTGCCTGGACGGGACAGGGGTACAATGAGCAGTTCTTC
TRBV18,TRBJ1-1,.,TRBD1,CASSSRRGPFNTEAFF,TGTGCCAGCTCATCGCGGAGGGGGCCTTTCAACACTGAAGCTTTCTTT
TRBV4-1,TRBJ1-1,once,.,CASSRPLTGWTEAFF,TGCGCCAGCAGCCGCCCCCTAACGGGGTGGACTGAAGCTTTCTTT
TRBV30,TRBJ1-1,few,.,CAWSRLSNTEAFF,TGTGCCTGGAGTAGACTTTCGAACACTGAAGCTTTCTTT
TRBV3-1,TRBJ1-6,.,.,CASSQVGGGSPLHF,TGTGCCAGCAGCCAAGTGGGGGGAGGGTCACCCCTCCACTTT
TRBV19,TRBJ2-2,.,TRBD2,CASSGLSGGPAGELFF,TGTGCCAGTAGTGGTTTAAGCGGGGGGCCAGCCGGGGAGCTGTTTTTT
TRBV5-1,TRBJ2-7,many,TRBD1,CASSSTRGTEHYEQYF,TGCGCCAGCAGCTCCACACGTGGGACAGAACACTACGAGCAGTACTTC
TRBV6-1,TRBJ1-2,few,.,CASSERSQGVGYTF,TGTGCCAGCAGTGAAAGGTCGCAGGGAGTGGGCTACACCTTC
TRBV5-6,TRBJ1-2,many,.,CASTQKTMVWINYGYTF,TGTGCCAGCACGCAAAAGACGATGGTTTGGATCAACTATGGCTACACCTTC
TRBV13,TRBJ1-2,many,.,CASSYGFNGYTF,TGTGCCAGCAGTTATGGGTTTAATGGCTACACCTTC
TRBV7-9,TRBJ1-1,.,.,CASSLKEGNTEAFF,TGTGCCAGCAGCCTCAAGGAGGGTAACACTGAAGCTTTCTTT
TRBV2,TRBJ2-2,many,.,CASSETRTGELFF,TGTGCCAGCAGTGAAACTCGCACCGGGGAGCTGTTTTTT
TRBV12-3/TRBV12-4,TRBJ1-1,.,.,CASSFRYEAFF,TGTGCCAGCAGTTTCCGATATGAAGCTTTCTTT
TRBV12-3/TRBV12-4,TRBJ2-4,.,.,CASSFRGGNIQYF,TGTGCCAGCAGCTTCAGGGGAGGTAACATTCAGTACTTC
TRBV28,TRBJ1-1,.,.,CASHGGFDTEAFF,TGTGCCAGCCACGGGGGGTTTGACACTGAAGCTTTCTTT
TRBV12-3/TRBV12-4,TRBJ2-6,many,TRBD2,CASSFGGGFGANVLTF,TGTGCCAGCAGTTTTGGGGGAGGGTTTGGGGCCAACGTCCTGACTTTC
TRBV28,TRBJ1-5,medium-sized,.,CASSLYQGYNQPQHF,TGTGCCAGCAGTTTATACCAGGGCTATAATCAGCCCCAGCATTTT
TRBV29-1,TRBJ2-7,many,TRBD2,CSVEGTSGRAYEQYF,TGCAGCGTTGAAGGGACTAGCGGGAGAGCTTACGAGCAGTACTTC
TRBV6-6,TRBJ1-3,few,.,CASSYSNRASNTIYF,TGTGCCAGCAGTTACTCGAACAGGGCGTCGAACACCATATATTTT